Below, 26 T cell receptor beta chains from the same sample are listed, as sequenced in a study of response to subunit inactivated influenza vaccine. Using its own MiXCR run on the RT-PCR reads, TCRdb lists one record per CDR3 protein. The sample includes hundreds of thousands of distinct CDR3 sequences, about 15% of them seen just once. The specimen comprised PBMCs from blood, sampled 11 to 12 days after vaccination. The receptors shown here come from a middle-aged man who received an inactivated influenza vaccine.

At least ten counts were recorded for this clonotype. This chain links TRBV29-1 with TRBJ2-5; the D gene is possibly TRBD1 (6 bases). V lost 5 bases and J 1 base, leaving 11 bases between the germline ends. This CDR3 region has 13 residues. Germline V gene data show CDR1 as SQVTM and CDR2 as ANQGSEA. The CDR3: CSVTGQPQETQYF. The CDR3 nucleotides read TGCAGCGTTACGGGACAACCCCAAGAGACCCAGTACTTC.

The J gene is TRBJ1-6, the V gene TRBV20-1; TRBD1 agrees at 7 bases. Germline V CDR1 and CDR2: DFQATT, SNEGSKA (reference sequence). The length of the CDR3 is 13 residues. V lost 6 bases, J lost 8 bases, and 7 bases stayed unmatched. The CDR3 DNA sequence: TGCAGTGCACACAGGACAGGCGATTCACCCCTCCACTTT. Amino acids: CSAHRTGDSPLHF.

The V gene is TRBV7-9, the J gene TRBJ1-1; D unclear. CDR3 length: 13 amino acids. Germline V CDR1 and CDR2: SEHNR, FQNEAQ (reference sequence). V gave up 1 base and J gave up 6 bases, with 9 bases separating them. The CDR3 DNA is TGTGCCAGCAGCTTAGGGAACAGCGCTGAAGCTTTCTTT. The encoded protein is CASSLGNSAEAFF.

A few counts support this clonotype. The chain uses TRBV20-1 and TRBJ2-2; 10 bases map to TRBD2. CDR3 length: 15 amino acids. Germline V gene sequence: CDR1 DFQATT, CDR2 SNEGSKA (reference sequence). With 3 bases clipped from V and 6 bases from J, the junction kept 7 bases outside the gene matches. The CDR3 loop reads CSASELAGAAGELFF. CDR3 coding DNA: TGCAGTGCTAGTGAGCTAGCGGGAGCTGCCGGGGAGCTGTTTTTT.

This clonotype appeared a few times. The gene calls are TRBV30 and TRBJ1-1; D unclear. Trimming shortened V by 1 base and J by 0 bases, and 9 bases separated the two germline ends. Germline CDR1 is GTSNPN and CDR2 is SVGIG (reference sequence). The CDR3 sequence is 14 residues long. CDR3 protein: CAWSGRNMNTEAFF. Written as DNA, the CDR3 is TGTGCCTGGAGTGGTCGCAACATGAACACTGAAGCTTTCTTT.

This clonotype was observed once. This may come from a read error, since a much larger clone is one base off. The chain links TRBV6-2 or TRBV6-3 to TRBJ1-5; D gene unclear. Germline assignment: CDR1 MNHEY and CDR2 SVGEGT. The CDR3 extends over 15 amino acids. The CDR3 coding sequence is TGTGCCAGCAGCCAACTCGATTATAGCAATCAGCCCCAGGATTTT. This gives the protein CASSQLDYSNQPQDF.

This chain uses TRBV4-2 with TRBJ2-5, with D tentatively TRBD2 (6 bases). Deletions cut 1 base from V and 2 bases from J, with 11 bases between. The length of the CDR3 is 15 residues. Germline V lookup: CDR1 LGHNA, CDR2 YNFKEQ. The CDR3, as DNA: TGTGCCAGCAGCCAAGGCCGGGACTCACAAGAGACCCAGTACTTC. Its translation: CASSQGRDSQETQYF.

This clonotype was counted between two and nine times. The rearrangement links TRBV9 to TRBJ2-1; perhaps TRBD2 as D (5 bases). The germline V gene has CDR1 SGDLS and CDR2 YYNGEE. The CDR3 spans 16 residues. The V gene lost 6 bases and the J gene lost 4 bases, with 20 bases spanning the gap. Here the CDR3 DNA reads TGTGCCAGCAACAGAGGCGGGTACAGACGATACAATGAGCAGTTCTTC. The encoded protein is CASNRGGYRRYNEQFF.

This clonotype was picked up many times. The chain's CDR3 is CASRETGSSNQPQHF. DNA for the CDR3: TGTGCCAGCAGAGAGACAGGGAGTAGCAATCAGCCCCAGCATTTT. The chain carries TRBV12-3 or TRBV12-4 and TRBJ1-5; 7 bases map to TRBD1. J lost 0 bases, V lost 6 bases, and 5 bases had no gene match. The CDR3 length is 15 residues.

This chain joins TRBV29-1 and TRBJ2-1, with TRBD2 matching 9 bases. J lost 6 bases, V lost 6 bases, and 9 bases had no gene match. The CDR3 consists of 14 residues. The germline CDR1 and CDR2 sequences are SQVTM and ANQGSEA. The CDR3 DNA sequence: TGCAGCGTGGGGCGCGGGGGGGCGCCCAATGAGCAGTTCTTC. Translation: CSVGRGGAPNEQFF.

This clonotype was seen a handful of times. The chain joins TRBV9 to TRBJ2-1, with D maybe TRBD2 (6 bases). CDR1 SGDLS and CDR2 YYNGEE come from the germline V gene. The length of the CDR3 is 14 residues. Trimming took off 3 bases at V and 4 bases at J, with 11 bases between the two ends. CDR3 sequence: CASSDHGTYNEQFF. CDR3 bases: TGTGCCAGCAGCGACCACGGGACTTACAATGAGCAGTTCTTC.

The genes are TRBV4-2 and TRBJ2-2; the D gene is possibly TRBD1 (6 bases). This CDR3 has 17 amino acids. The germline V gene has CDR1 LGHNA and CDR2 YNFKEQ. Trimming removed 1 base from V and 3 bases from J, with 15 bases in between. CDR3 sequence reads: CASSQARDTRYTGELFF. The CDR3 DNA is TGTGCCAGCAGCCAAGCCCGGGACACTCGATACACCGGGGAGCTGTTTTTT.

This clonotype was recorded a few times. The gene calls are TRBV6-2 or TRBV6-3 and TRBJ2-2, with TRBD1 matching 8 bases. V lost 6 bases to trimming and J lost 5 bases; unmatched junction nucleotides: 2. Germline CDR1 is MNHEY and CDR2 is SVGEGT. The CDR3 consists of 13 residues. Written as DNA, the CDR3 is TGTGCCAGCAGGCGACAGGGGACCGGGGAGCTGTTTTTT. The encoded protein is CASRRQGTGELFF.

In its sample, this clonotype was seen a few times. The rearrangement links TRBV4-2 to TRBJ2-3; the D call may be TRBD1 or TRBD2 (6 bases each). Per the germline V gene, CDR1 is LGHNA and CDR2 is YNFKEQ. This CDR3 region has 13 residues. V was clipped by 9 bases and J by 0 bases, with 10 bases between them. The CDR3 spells CASKGGSTDTQYF. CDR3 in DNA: TGTGCCAGTAAAGGGGGGAGCACAGATACGCAGTATTTT.

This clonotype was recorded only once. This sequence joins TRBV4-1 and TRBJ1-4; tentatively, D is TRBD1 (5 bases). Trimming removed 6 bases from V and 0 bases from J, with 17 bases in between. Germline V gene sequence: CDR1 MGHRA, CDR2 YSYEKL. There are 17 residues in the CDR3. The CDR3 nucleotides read TGCGCCAGCAGTTATAGGGCAGGGCGTTCAACTAATGAAAAACTGTTTTTT. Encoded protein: CASSYRAGRSTNEKLFF.

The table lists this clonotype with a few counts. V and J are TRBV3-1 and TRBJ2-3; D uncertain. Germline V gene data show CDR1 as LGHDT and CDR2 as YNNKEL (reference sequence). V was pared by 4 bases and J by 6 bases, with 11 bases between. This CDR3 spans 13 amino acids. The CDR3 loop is CASSLGPFDTQYF. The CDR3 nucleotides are TGTGCCAGCAGCCTCGGACCGTTTGATACGCAGTATTTT.

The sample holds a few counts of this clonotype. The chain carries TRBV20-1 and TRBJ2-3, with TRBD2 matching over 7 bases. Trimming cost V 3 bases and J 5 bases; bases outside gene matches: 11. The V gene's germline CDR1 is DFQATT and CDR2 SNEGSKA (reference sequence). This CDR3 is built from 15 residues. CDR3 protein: CSASGGGYWIDTQYF. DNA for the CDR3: TGCAGTGCTAGTGGGGGAGGGTATTGGATAGATACGCAGTATTTT.

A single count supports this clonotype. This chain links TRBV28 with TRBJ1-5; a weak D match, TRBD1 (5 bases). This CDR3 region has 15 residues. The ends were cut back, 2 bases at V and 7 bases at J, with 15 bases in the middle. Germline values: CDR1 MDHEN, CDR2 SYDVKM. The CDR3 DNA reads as TGTGCCAGCAGTTTAGGACGGGGGAGGGTCCAGCCCCAGCATTTT. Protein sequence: CASSLGRGRVQPQHF.

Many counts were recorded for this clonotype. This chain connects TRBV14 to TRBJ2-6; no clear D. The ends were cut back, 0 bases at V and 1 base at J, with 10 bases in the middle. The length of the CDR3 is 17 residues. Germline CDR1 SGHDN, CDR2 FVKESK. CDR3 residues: CASSQDTVASGANVLTF. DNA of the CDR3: TGTGCCAGCAGCCAAGATACAGTGGCTTCTGGGGCCAACGTCCTGACTTTC.

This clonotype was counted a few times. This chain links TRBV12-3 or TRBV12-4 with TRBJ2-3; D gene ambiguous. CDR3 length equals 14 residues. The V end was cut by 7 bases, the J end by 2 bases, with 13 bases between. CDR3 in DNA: TGTGCCAGCACCCTGGGAATCCTCACAGATACGCAGTATTTT. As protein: CASTLGILTDTQYF.

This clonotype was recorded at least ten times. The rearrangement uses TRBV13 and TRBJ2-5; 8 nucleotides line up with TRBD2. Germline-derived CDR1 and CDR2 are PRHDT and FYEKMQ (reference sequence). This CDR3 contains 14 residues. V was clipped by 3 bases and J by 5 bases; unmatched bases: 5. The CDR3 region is CASSFGTREETQYF. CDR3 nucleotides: TGTGCCAGCAGCTTCGGGACTAGAGAGGAGACCCAGTACTTC.

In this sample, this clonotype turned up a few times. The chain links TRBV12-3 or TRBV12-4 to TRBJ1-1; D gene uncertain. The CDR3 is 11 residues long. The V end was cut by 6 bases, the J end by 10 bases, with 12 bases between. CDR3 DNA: TGTGCCAGCAGGACGGAGAGGGTAGCTTTCTTT. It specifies CASRTERVAFF.

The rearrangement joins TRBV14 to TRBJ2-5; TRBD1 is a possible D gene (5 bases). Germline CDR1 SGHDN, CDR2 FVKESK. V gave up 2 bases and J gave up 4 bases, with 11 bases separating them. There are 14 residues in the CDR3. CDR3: CASSQTQGRETQYF. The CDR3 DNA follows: TGTGCCAGCAGCCAAACTCAGGGAAGAGAGACCCAGTACTTC. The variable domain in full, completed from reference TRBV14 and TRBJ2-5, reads EAGVTQFPSHSVIEKGQTVTLRCDPISGHDNLYWYRRVMGKEIKFLLHFVKESKQDESGMPNNRFLAERTGGTYSTLKVQPAELEDSGVYFCASSQTQGRETQYFGPGTRLLVL.

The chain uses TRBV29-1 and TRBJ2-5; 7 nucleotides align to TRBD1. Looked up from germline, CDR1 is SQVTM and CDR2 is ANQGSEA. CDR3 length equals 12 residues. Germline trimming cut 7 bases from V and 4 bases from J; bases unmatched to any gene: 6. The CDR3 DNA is TGCAGCGAAAGGACAGGAGGAGAGACCCAGTACTTC. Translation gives CSERTGGETQYF.

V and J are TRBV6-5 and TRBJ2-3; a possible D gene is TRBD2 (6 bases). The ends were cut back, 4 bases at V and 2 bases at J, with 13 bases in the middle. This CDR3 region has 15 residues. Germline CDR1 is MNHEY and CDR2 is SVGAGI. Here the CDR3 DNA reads TGTGCCAGCAGTTCCAGTCGGGACTTCACAGATACGCAGTATTTT. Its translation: CASSSSRDFTDTQYF.

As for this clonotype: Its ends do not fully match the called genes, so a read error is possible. The CDR3 is CASRSPGGGTNTGELIF. The DNA of the CDR3 is TGCGCCAGCAGATCCCCCGGGGGAGGGACGAACACCGGGGAGCTGATTTTT. The chain is built from TRBV5-1 and TRBJ2-2; 7 nucleotides agree with TRBD2. This CDR3 comprises 17 residues. Germline V gives CDR1 SGHRS, CDR2 YFSETQ. Full variable domain (outside the CDR3, taken from reference TRBV5-1 and TRBJ2-2): KAGVTQTPRYLIKTRGQQVTLSCSPISGHRSVSWYQQTPGQGLQFLFEYFSETQRNKGNFPGRFSGRQFSNSRSEMNVSTLELGDSALYLCASRSPGGGTNTGELIFGEGSRLTVL.